The entry below gives a single T cell receptor beta chain sequence along with its context. Antigen: not known. The sample comes from a study of vaccination and CD4 T cells after COVID-19. Specified treatment: roughly nine-day PBMC culture with coronavirus spike peptide pools or control peptides (ViraFEST assay). After expanding antigen-specific T cells with peptide pools, ViraFEST sequenced their TCRs. Culture proceeded for ten to eleven days, and CD4+ T cells were then isolated by negative selection. Cultured CD4+ T cells had their DNA profiled by the Oncomine TCR Beta short-read assay. TCRdb called the PCR reads again in MiXCR, with one record for every CDR3 protein. Counted here are about 20,000 distinct CDR3 sequences, roughly two fifths occurring once; the ten biggest clones make up around 27%. V was pared by 2 bases and J by 3 bases, with 8 bases of the junction left unmatched. Germline V gives CDR1 GTSNPN, CDR2 SVGIG (reference sequence). This CDR3 has 15 residues.

This chain links TRBV30 with TRBJ1-1; 8 bases map to TRBD1. This receptor was obtained from a human donor who received a COVID-19 vaccine. The sequencing used CD4+ T cells from blood, cultured in vitro, collected before SARS-CoV-2 vaccination. CDR3 bases: TGTGCCTGGAGTAGACCCCACAGGGGGGACACTGAAGCTTTCTTT. It encodes CAWSRPHRGDTEAFF.